This T cell receptor (beta chain) emerged from a study of blood T cell repertoires in COVID-19. The V gene's germline CDR1 is MDHEN and CDR2 SYDVKM. J gave up 5 bases and V 6 bases, and 11 bases lay outside the gene matches. The CDR3 is 15 amino acids. Clones were read by immunoSEQ multiplex PCR, and TCRdb kept only the in-frame ones, dropping some. The profile shows around 370,000 clones, around 89% of them singletons. The sample taken for sequencing was peripheral blood. The chain combines TRBV28 with TRBJ1-2, with TRBD1 identical over 8 bases. The receptor comes from a man in his late teens or twenties with active or convalescent COVID-19. The CDR3 region has the DNA TGTGCCAGCAGGGGGGGAGGACAGGGTTGGTATGGCTACACCTTC. Amino acids: CASRGGGQGWYGYTF.